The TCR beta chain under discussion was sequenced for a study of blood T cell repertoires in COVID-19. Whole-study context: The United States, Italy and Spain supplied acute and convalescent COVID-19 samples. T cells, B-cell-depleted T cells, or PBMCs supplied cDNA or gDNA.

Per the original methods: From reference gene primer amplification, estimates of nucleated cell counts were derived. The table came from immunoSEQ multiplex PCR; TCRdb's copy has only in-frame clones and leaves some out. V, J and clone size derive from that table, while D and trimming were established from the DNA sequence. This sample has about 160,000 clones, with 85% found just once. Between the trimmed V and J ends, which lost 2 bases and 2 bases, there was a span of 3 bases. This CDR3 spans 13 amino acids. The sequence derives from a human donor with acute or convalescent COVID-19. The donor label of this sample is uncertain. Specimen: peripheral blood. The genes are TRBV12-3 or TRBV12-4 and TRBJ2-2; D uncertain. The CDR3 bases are TGTGCCAGCAGTTTACCTAACACCGGGGAGCTGTTTTTT. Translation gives CASSLPNTGELFF.